Following are 16 T cell receptor beta chains from one sample sequenced in a study of beta chain features in type 1 diabetes. cDNA synthesis used the whole RNA isolate, giving expressed TCRB sequences. This table comes from immunoSEQ multiplex PCR, and its TCRdb copy is limited to in-frame clones, with some not included. The sample yields 400,000 to 600,000 clones, 30% seen once. Sequenced sample: naive CD4+ T cells from blood. The receptors were gathered from a man aged 18 to 35 in good health.

This clone was seen more than once but under ten times. This rearrangement joins TRBV28 to TRBJ2-3; no reliable D call. The V gene's germline CDR1 is MDHEN and CDR2 SYDVKM. This CDR3 comprises 14 residues. Trimming removed 7 bases at V and 0 bases at J, with 11 bases between. CDR3 residues: CASNLLRSTDTQYF. CDR3 coding DNA: TGTGCCAGCAACCTACTTCGAAGCACAGATACGCAGTATTTT.

The CDR3 bases are TGCGCCAGCAGCCAAGGGTGGAGGAGGAGTACTAATGAAAAACTGTTTTTT. It codes for CASSQGWRRSTNEKLFF. The chain links TRBV4-3 to TRBJ1-4; D is unclear. The CDR3 sequence is 17 residues long. The germline CDR1 and CDR2 sequences are LGHNA and YSLEER. Trimming shortened V by 1 base and J by 2 bases, and 14 bases separated the two germline ends.

This chain links TRBV5-1 with TRBJ1-1; D unresolved. The CDR3 length is 15 residues. Trimming removed 2 bases from V and 4 bases from J, with 15 bases in between. Germline values: CDR1 SGHRS, CDR2 YFSETQ. The CDR3 reads CASSFGGGMGTEAFF. The CDR3 DNA sequence: TGCGCCAGCAGCTTCGGTGGAGGGATGGGCACTGAAGCTTTCTTT.

This clone was seen more than once but under ten times. The chain employs TRBV7-2 and TRBJ2-5; TRBD2 matches 8 bases. Germline V lookup: CDR1 SGHTA, CDR2 FQGNSA. This CDR3 is 15 amino acids long. Trimming cost V 5 bases and J 2 bases; bases outside gene matches: 7. The CDR3 loop is CASSTGGAPQETQYF. CDR3 nucleotide sequence: TGTGCCAGCAGCACCGGGGGGGCCCCTCAAGAGACCCAGTACTTC.

V gene TRBV7-9 combines with J gene TRBJ2-7; TRBD2 matches at 10 bases. The V segment lost 6 bases and the J segment 7 bases; nucleotides outside the gene matches: 9. The CDR3 sequence is 14 residues long. Germline V gene data show CDR1 as SEHNR and CDR2 as FQNEAQ (reference sequence). This chain's CDR3 is CASRELAGDWEQYF. As DNA, the CDR3 is TGTGCCAGCAGGGAGCTAGCGGGAGATTGGGAGCAGTACTTC.

The chain recombines TRBV30 with TRBJ2-7; D possibly corresponds to TRBD1 (6 bases). The CDR3 length is 13 residues. The germline V gene has CDR1 GTSNPN and CDR2 SVGIG (reference sequence). Trimming removed 4 bases from V and 3 bases from J, with 13 bases in between. CDR3 in DNA: TGTGCCTGGACCCTGGGCAGGGGCTACGAGCAGTACTTC. Its protein is CAWTLGRGYEQYF.

The rearrangement uses TRBV21-1 and TRBJ2-1; TRBD2 is the table's D call, not checked against the DNA. TRBV21-1 is annotated as a pseudogene. This CDR3 has 14 residues. CDR3 in DNA: TGTGCCAGCAGCGGGAGACTAGACCACAATGAGCAGTTCTTC. This sequence encodes CASSGRLDHNEQFF.

This clone was counted between two and nine times. This chain joins TRBV9 and TRBJ2-1; D gene unclear. V was trimmed by 0 bases and J by 6 bases, leaving 7 bases between them. The V gene's germline CDR1 is SGDLS and CDR2 YYNGEE. The CDR3 spans 13 residues. For the CDR3, the DNA is TGTGCCAGCAGCGTAGGTGGCCCCAATGAGCAGTTCTTC. This encodes CASSVGGPNEQFF.

This clone was picked up a small number of times. The CDR3 DNA reads TGTGCCAGCAGCACCTTCCCCGGGACAGGGACCGAGCAGTACTTC. This sequence encodes CASSTFPGTGTEQYF. The rearrangement links TRBV9 to TRBJ2-7; 9 nucleotides line up with TRBD1. Trimming removed 4 bases from V and 6 bases from J; junction bases left unmatched: 11. Germline V lookup: CDR1 SGDLS, CDR2 YYNGEE. This CDR3 spans 15 amino acids. The full variable domain, rest sourced from reference TRBV9 and TRBJ2-7, is DSGVTQTPKHLITATGQRVTLRCSPRSGDLSVYWYQQSLDQGLQFLIQYYNGEERAKGNILERFSAQQFPDLHSELNLSSLELGDSALYFCASSTFPGTGTEQYFGPGTRLTVT.

The gene calls are TRBV7-9 and TRBJ2-5; 13 bases align to TRBD2. The CDR3 is made up of 19 amino acids. CDR1 SEHNR and CDR2 FQNEAQ come from the germline V gene (reference sequence). Trimming removed 1 base from V and 5 bases from J; junction bases left unmatched: 13. For the CDR3, the DNA is TGTGCCAGCAGCTTAGGGACTAGCGGGAGTTTCCGGGCATCGGAGACCCAGTACTTC. It codes for CASSLGTSGSFRASETQYF.

This clone was picked up a small number of times. V is TRBV7-8 and J is TRBJ2-1; 7 nucleotides line up with TRBD2. V trimming: 0 bases; J trimming: 6 bases; junction bases outside the gene matches: 8. CDR1 and CDR2 from the germline V gene are SGHVS and FQNEAQ. The CDR3 runs 16 residues. CDR3 residues: CASSLAGRAEGNEQFF. CDR3 in DNA: TGTGCCAGCAGCTTAGCTGGGAGGGCCGAAGGCAATGAGCAGTTCTTC.

This rearrangement joins TRBV29-1 to TRBJ2-1; maybe TRBD1 (5 bases). Trimming removed 4 bases from V and 9 bases from J, with 13 bases in between. The length of the CDR3 is 12 residues. Germline V CDR1 and CDR2: SQVTM, ANQGSEA. In nucleotides, the CDR3 is TGCAGCGTTGCTGGGGCTAGGGGTGAGCAGTTCTTC. This codes for CSVAGARGEQFF.

The chain joins TRBV18 to TRBJ2-7, with a weak D call TRBD1 (6 bases). The CDR3 has 13 residues. V shed 4 bases and J shed 6 bases, with 13 bases lying between them. Germline lookup yields CDR1 KGHSH and CDR2 LQKENI. The CDR3 is CASSQQGLAEQYF. The DNA of the CDR3 is TGTGCCAGCTCACAACAGGGCCTCGCCGAGCAGTACTTC.

The chain recombines TRBV9 with TRBJ2-3, with D uncertain. The V gene's germline CDR1 is SGDLS and CDR2 YYNGEE. The CDR3 has 12 residues. V lost 4 bases, J lost 6 bases, and 9 bases lay in between. The CDR3 is CASSPQSDTQYF. CDR3 nucleotide sequence: TGTGCCAGCAGCCCCCAGTCGGATACGCAGTATTTT. The whole variable domain, remainder taken from reference TRBV9 and TRBJ2-3, is DSGVTQTPKHLITATGQRVTLRCSPRSGDLSVYWYQQSLDQGLQFLIQYYNGEERAKGNILERFSAQQFPDLHSELNLSSLELGDSALYFCASSPQSDTQYFGPGTRLTVL.

The chain has TRBV29-1 and TRBJ1-1, with D possibly matching TRBD1 (6 bases). The CDR3 consists of 12 residues. Germline CDR1 SQVTM, CDR2 ANQGSEA. Deletions cut 1 base from V and 6 bases from J, with 9 bases between. This CDR3 is CSVEGQGPEAFF. The CDR3 DNA reads TGCAGCGTTGAAGGGCAGGGGCCTGAAGCTTTCTTT.

The chain carries TRBV6-5 and TRBJ1-4; D is undetermined. V lost 2 bases, J lost 8 bases, and 15 bases lay in between. Germline CDR1 MNHEY, CDR2 SVGAGI. CDR3 length: 15 residues. The CDR3 sequence is CASSYASGGKEKLFF. CDR3 coding DNA: TGTGCCAGCAGTTACGCGAGTGGCGGCAAAGAAAAACTGTTTTTT.